A single sample is the source of the 10 T cell receptor beta chains below, sequenced in a study of spatial heterogeneity in lung cancer. Antigens for these TCRs are unknown. Time point in this sample: sample taken at primary tumor resection. TCRdb re-analysed the 5' RACE reads in MiXCR, keeping a single row per CDR3 protein. The table includes about 16,000 distinct CDR3 sequences, 6% to 7.5% detected once. Study-level results: How many expanded intratumoral alpha and beta TCRs were present tracked the tumor mutation count, which was a count of nonsynonymous mutations.

The material was lung tumor tissue, obtained at surgery. These receptors all stem from a female donor with early-stage non-small cell lung cancer.

This clonotype was seen repeatedly, ten times or more. This beta chain appears as a stray read in a library generated for alpha chains; its size is not informative. The V gene is TRBV2, the J gene TRBJ1-6; 9 bases are shared with TRBD1. CDR1 is SNHLY and CDR2 is FYNNEI in the germline V gene. The CDR3 runs 18 residues. Germline trimming cut 7 bases from V and 8 bases from J; bases unmatched to any gene: 18. The DNA for the CDR3 is TGTGCCAGCATCGCCGGGACAGGGACCTCTTTTTACGATTCACCCCTCCACTTT. This codes for CASIAGTGTSFYDSPLHF.

This clonotype was detected only a few times. This beta chain turned up in a library designed for alpha chains; as an off-target read, its abundance says little. The chain uses TRBV9 and TRBJ2-7, with 7 bases fitting TRBD1. The CDR3 loop spans 13 amino acids. CDR1 is SGDLS, CDR2 YYNGEE, per germline. Trimming cost V 2 bases and J 7 bases; bases outside gene matches: 6. CDR3 nucleotide sequence: TGTGCCAGCAGCGTTTCAGGGGGTGGGGAGCAGTACTTC. Amino acids: CASSVSGGGEQYF.

On this clonotype itself: This beta chain is a stray read from a library made for alpha chains; its abundance is not meaningful. The V call is TRBV7-2, the J call TRBJ1-1, with a possible D match to TRBD1 (6 bases). The CDR3 sequence is 16 residues long. Germline V gene lookup returns CDR1 SGHTA and CDR2 FQGNSA. The V and J ends lost 2 bases and 4 bases respectively, with 17 bases between them. The CDR3 bases are TGTGCCAGCAGCTTACAGGCCAGGGGAGGAAGCACTGAAGCTTTCTTT. Translating gives CASSLQARGGSTEAFF.

By sample fraction, this clonotype is medium-sized. A library prepared for alpha chains yielded this beta chain as an off-target read; its size is of little meaning. The V call is TRBV4-3, the J call TRBJ2-1, with TRBD1 as a possible D gene (6 bases). Germline V gives CDR1 LGHNA, CDR2 YSLEER. Trimming cost V 0 bases and J 7 bases, with 22 bases left between them. The CDR3 length is 18 residues. The CDR3 sequence is CASSQDSRGASLMNEQFF. CDR3 coding DNA: TGCGCCAGCAGCCAAGATTCCAGGGGCGCCTCTCTCATGAATGAGCAGTTCTTC.

This clonotype was detected ten times or more. Because the library targeted alpha chains, this beta chain is an off-target read whose size means little. The chain has TRBV4-3 and TRBJ1-2; D call uncertain. The CDR3 spans 15 residues. The V end was cut by 0 bases, the J end by 3 bases, with 11 bases between. The germline gives CDR1 LGHNA, CDR2 YSLEER. For the CDR3, the DNA is TGCGCCAGCAGCCAAGATCTATCGGCAGACTATGGCTACACCTTC. Its protein product is CASSQDLSADYGYTF.

This clonotype was found many times. As an off-target read in a library built for alpha chains, this beta chain has a frequency of little significance. The rearrangement joins TRBV18 to TRBJ1-1, with D possibly matching TRBD1 (5 bases). Trimming left V 6 bases short and J 2 bases short, with 16 bases between. The CDR3 consists of 15 residues. The germline CDR1 and CDR2 sequences are KGHSH and LQKENI. The CDR3: CASSPRVVQNTEAFF. CDR3 nucleotide sequence: TGTGCCAGCTCTCCCAGGGTCGTCCAAAACACTGAAGCTTTCTTT.

This clonotype was counted at least ten times. Being off target in a library aimed at alpha chains, this beta chain has a size of little meaning. This chain connects TRBV7-9 to TRBJ1-5; D perhaps matches TRBD1 (5 bases). Deletions cut 0 bases from V and 5 bases from J, with 5 bases between. Looked up from germline, CDR1 is SEHNR and CDR2 is FQNEAQ (reference sequence). The CDR3 extends over 13 amino acids. The CDR3, as DNA: TGTGCCAGCAGCTTAGCAGGGGATCAGCCCCAGCATTTT. Protein: CASSLAGDQPQHF.

This clonotype has ten or more counts. Because this beta chain is a stray read in a library intended to capture alpha chains, its abundance should not be given much weight. CDR3 loop: CASSSTGTSNEQYF. The CDR3 DNA follows: TGTGCCAGCAGCTCCACCGGGACTAGCAACGAGCAGTACTTC. The chain carries TRBV5-4 and TRBJ2-7; 9 bases align to TRBD2. Per germline, CDR1 SGHNT and CDR2 YYREEE (reference sequence). CDR3 length equals 14 residues. With V trimmed by 3 bases and J by 5 bases, 6 bases remained unmatched.

This clonotype was detected ten times or more. This beta chain is off target for a library built for alpha chains, so its abundance means little. The chain carries TRBV5-1 and TRBJ1-1, with D uncertain. Trimming shortened V by 0 bases and J by 5 bases, and 20 bases separated the two germline ends. From germline, CDR1 is SGHRS and CDR2 YFSETQ. The CDR3 is made up of 17 amino acids. The CDR3 bases are TGCGCCAGCAGCTTGGCCAAGGGAAGTTCCTCTGATACTGAAGCTTTCTTT. It translates to CASSLAKGSSSDTEAFF.

Many counts were recorded for this clonotype. Since the library was made to target alpha chains, this beta chain is a stray read and its abundance is not meaningful. This chain joins TRBV3-1 and TRBJ1-3; D unresolved. The germline V gene has CDR1 LGHDT and CDR2 YNNKEL (reference sequence). Trimming left V 1 base short and J 1 base short, with 8 bases between. The CDR3 runs 15 residues. The chain's CDR3 is CASSQGTRSGNTIYF. CDR3 nucleotides: TGTGCCAGCAGCCAAGGGACGAGATCTGGAAACACCATATATTTT.